Sequencing of this T cell receptor (beta chain) was carried out in a study of blood T cell repertoires in COVID-19. Study-level background: Collection of acute and convalescent COVID-19 samples took place in the United States, Italy and Spain. T cells, B-cell-depleted T cells, or PBMCs supplied cDNA or gDNA.

Seattle patient enrollment occurred during active infection, with longitudinal follow-up thereafter. The germline V gene encodes CDR1 LGHDT and CDR2 YNNKEL (reference sequence). The V end lost 1 base, the J end lost 0 bases, and 9 bases lay between the germline ends. The CDR3 is made up of 15 amino acids. Original data processing: Estimation of nucleated cell counts was performed using reference gene primer amplification. Data came from immunoSEQ multiplex PCR; TCRdb stores just in-frame clones and leaves some out. V, J and clone size are taken as reported in that table, and D and trimming were inferred from the DNA itself. The table has some 220,000 clones, roughly 85% seen once.

This sequence originates from a woman in her sixties or seventies with COVID-19, enrolled during active disease. Sequenced sample: peripheral blood. The J gene is TRBJ1-2, the V gene TRBV3-1 (or the pseudogene TRBV3-2), with TRBD1 as a possible D gene (5 bases). CDR3: CASSQGGDANYGYTF. For the CDR3, the DNA is TGTGCCAGCAGCCAAGGGGGGGATGCTAACTATGGCTACACCTTC.